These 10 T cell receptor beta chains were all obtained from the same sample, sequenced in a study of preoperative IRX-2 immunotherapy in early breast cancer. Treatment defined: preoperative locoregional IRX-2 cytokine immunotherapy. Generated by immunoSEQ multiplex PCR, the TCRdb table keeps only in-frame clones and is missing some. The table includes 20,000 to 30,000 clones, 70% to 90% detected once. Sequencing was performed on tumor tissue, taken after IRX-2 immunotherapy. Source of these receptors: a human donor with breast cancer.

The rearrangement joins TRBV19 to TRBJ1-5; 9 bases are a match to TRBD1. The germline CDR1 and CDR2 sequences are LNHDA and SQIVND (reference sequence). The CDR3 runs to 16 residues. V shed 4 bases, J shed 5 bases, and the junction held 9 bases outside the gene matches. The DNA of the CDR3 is TGTGCCAGTAGTAGTGGAAGTAACAGGGGGCATCAGCCCCAGCATTTT. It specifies CASSSGSNRGHQPQHF.

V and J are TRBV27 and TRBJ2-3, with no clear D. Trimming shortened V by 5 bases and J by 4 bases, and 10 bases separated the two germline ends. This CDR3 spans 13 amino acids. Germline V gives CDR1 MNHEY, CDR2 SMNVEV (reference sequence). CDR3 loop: CASSPKIADTQYF. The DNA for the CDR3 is TGTGCCAGCAGTCCCAAAATAGCAGATACGCAGTATTTT.

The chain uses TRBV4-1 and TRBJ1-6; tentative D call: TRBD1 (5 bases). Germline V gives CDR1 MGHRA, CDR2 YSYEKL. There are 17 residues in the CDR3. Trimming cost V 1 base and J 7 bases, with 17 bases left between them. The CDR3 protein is CASSQGSQGERNSPLHF. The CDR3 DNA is TGCGCCAGCAGCCAAGGATCCCAGGGAGAAAGGAATTCACCCCTCCACTTT.

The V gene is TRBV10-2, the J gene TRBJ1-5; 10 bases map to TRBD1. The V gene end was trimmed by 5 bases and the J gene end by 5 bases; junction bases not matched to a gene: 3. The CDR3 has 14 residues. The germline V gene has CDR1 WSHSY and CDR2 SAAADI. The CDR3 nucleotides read TGCGCCAGCAGTTGGGACAGGGGCGATCAGCCCCAGCATTTT. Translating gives CASSWDRGDQPQHF.

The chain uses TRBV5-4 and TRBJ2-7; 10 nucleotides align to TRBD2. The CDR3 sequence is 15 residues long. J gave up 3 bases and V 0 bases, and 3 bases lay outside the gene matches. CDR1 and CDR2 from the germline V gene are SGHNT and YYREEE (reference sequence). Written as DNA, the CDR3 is TGTGCCAGCAGCTTGGTAGCGGGGGGCAACTACGAGCAGTACTTC. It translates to CASSLVAGGNYEQYF.

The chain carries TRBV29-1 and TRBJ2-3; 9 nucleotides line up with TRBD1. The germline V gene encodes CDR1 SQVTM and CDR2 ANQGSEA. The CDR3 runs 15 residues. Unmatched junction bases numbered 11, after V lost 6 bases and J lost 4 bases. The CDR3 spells CSVSRDRANSDTQYF. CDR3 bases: TGCAGCGTATCCCGGGACAGGGCGAACTCAGATACGCAGTATTTT.

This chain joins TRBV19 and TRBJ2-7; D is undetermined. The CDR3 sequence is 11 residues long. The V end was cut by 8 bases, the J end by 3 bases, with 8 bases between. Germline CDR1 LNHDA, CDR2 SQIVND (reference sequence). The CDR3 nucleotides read TGTGCCAGTGCAGGACGCTACGAGCAGTACTTC. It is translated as CASAGRYEQYF.

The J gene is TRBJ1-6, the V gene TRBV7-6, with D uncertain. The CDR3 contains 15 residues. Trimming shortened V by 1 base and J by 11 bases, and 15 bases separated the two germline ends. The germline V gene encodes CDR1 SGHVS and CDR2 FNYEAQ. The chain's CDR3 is CASSLDSSNGPPLHF. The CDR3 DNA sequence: TGTGCCAGCAGCTTAGACAGTTCCAATGGGCCACCCCTCCACTTT. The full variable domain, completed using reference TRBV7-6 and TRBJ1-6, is GAGVSQSPRYKVTKRGQDVALRCDPISGHVSLYWYRQALGQGPEFLTYFNYEAQQDKSGLPNDRFSAERPEGSISTLTIQRTEQRDSAMYRCASSLDSSNGPPLHFGNGTRLTVT.

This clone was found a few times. This CDR3 is CASSAGGQPQHF. The CDR3 nucleotides are TGTGCCAGCTCAGCAGGGGGCCAGCCCCAGCATTTT. The J gene is TRBJ1-5, the V gene TRBV27, with 8 bases fitting TRBD1. This CDR3 comprises 12 residues. Germline CDR1 reads MNHEY; CDR2 reads SMNVEV (reference sequence). Trimming cost V 8 bases and J 7 bases; bases outside gene matches: 4.

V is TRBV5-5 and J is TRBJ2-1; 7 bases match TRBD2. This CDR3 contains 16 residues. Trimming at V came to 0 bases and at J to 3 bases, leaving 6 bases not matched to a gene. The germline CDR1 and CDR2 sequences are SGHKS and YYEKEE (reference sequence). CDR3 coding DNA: TGTGCCAGCAGCTTGGATGGAAGCGGGGTCTACAATGAGCAGTTCTTC. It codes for CASSLDGSGVYNEQFF. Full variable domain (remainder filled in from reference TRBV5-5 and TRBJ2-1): DAGVTQSPTHLIKTRGQQVTLRCSPISGHKSVSWYQQVLGQGPQFIFQYYEKEERGRGNFPDRFSARQFPNYSSELNVNALLLGDSALYLCASSLDGSGVYNEQFFGPGTRLTVL.